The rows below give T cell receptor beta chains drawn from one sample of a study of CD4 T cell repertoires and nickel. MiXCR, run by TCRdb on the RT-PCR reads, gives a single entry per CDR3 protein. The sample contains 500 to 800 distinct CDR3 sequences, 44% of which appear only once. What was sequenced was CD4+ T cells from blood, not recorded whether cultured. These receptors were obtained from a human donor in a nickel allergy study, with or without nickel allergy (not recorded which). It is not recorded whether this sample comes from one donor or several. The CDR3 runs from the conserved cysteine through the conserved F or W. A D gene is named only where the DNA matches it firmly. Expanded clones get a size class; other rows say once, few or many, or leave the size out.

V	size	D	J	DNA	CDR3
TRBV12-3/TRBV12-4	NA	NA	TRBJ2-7	TGTGCCAGCACCCCGACAGAAGTCTCCTACGAGCAGTACTTC	CASTPTEVSYEQYF
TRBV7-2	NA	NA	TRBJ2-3	TGTGCCAGCAGCCGGAACATATTTCCAGATACGCAGTATTTT	CASSRNIFPDTQYF
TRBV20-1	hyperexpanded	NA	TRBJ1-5	TGCAGTGCTAGCGACCCGGGGGGTACGGATCAGCCCCAGCATTTT	CSASDPGGTDQPQHF
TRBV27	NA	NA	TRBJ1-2	TGTGCCAGCAGTCGGGCAGGCAGAGATGGCTACACCTTC	CASSRAGRDGYTF
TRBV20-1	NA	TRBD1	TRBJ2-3	TGCAGTGCTCTCAGGGGGCATTCAGATACGCAGTATTTT	CSALRGHSDTQYF
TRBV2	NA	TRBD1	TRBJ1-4	TGTGCCAGTACAGGGGTAGCAGAAAAACTGTTTTTT	CASTGVAEKLFF
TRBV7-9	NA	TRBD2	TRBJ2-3	TGTGCCAGCAGCCCGATACTAGCGGGGGACACAGATACGCAGTATTTT	CASSPILAGDTDTQYF
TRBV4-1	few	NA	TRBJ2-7	TGCGCCAGCAGCCAAGAAGAATACCTGGGGCAGTACTTC	CASSQEEYLGQYF
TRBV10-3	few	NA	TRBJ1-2	TGTGCCATCAGTGAGCGGGAGGCGGCGGGTAGCTATGGCTACACCTTC	CAISEREAAGSYGYTF
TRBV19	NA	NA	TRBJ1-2	TGTGCCAGTAGTATTTGGGATGGCTACACCTTC	CASSIWDGYTF
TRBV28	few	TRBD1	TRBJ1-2	TGTGCCAGCAGCTCCCCAGGGACAGGGGGCGGCTACACCTTC	CASSSPGTGGGYTF
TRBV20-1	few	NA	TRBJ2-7	TGCAGTGCTAGACACCTGTTAAGAACCTACGAGCAGTACTTC	CSARHLLRTYEQYF
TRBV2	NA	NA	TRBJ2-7	TGTGCCAGCTTGGGGGGGCTCTCCTACGAGCAGTACTTC	CASLGGLSYEQYF
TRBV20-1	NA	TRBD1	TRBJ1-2	TGCAGTGCCCCTGACAGGGCCTCCTATGGCTACACCTTC	CSAPDRASYGYTF
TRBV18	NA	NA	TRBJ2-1	TGTGCCAGCTCACCACCGGCCCGGACAGCATACAATGAGCAGTTCTTC	CASSPPARTAYNEQFF
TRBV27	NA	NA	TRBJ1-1	TGTGCCAGCAGTTTCCGCTTGAACACTGAAGCTTTCTTT	CASSFRLNTEAFF
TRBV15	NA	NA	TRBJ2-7	TGTGCCACCAGCAGAGATCATGGAAAGCAGTACTTC	CATSRDHGKQYF
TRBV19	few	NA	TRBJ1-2	TGTGCCAGCGCCAGAGTTTCTGGGGGGATCGATGGCTACACCTTC	CASARVSGGIDGYTF
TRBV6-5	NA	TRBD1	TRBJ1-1	TGTGCCAGCAGACGCAATACAGGGGCGAACACTGAAGCTTTCTTT	CASRRNTGANTEAFF
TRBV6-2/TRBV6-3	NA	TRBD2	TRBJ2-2	TGTGCCAGCAGTTCTCCCCCCGGGAGGATAGCGGGGGCTAACACCGGGGAGCTGTTTTTT	CASSSPPGRIAGANTGELFF
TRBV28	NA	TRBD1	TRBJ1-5	TGTGCCACCACCGACAGGGGGCTAAGGCGGCGCAATCAGCCCCAGCATTTT	CATTDRGLRRRNQPQHF
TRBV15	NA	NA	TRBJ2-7	TGTGCCACCAGCAGAGATCCCAAGTACGAGCAGTACTTC	CATSRDPKYEQYF
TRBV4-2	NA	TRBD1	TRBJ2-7	TGTGCCAGCAGCCAAGATCAAGGGACAGGGGGCTACGAGCAGTACTTC	CASSQDQGTGGYEQYF
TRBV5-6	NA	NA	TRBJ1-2	TGTGCCAGCAGCGGAGGCTTCGGCTACACCTTC	CASSGGFGYTF
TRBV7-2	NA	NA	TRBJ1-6	TGTGCCAGCAGCTTAATAGGGCGGAATTCACCCCTCCACTTT	CASSLIGRNSPLHF
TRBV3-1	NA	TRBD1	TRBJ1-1	TGTGCCAGCAGCCAAGCATCCGGGACAGGGGAGACTGAAGCTTTCTTT	CASSQASGTGETEAFF
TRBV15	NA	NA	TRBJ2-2	TGTGCCACCAGCCACCCCGGGGGGCCCGGGGAGCTGTTTTTT	CATSHPGGPGELFF
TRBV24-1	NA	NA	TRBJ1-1	TGTGCCACCAGCCCAAACATGAACACTGAAGCTTTCTTT	CATSPNMNTEAFF
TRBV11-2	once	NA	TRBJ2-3	TGTGCCAGCAGCCCAAGGTGGGGCCGGGATACGCAGTATTTT	CASSPRWGRDTQYF
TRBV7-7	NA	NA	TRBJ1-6	TGTGCTAGCAGCCCGGACGAGAATTCACCCCTCCACTTT	CASSPDENSPLHF
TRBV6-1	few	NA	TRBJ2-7	TGTGCCAGCAGCTCGACAGGCTACGAGCAGTACTTC	CASSSTGYEQYF
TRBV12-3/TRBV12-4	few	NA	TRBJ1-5	TGTGCCAGCGACCGAGGCGGGGGGCTCGGTCAGCCCCAGCATTTT	CASDRGGGLGQPQHF
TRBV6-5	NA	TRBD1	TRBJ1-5	TGTGCCAGCAGGACTACAGGGGGCAGTCAGCCCCAGCATTTT	CASRTTGGSQPQHF
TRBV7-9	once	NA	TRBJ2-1	TGTGCCAGCAGCTTAGCCGGGGCTGGATCCTACAATGAGCAGTTCTTC	CASSLAGAGSYNEQFF
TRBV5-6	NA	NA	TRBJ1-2	TGTGCCAGCAGCTTGGCTCACCTAAACTATGGCTACACCTTC	CASSLAHLNYGYTF
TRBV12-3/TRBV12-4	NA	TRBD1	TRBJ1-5	TGTGCCAGCAGTTTACAGGGGGAGAGGAGGCCCCAGCATTTT	CASSLQGERRPQHF
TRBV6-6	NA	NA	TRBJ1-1	TGTGCCAGCAGTTACACGAGGAACACTGAAGCTTTCTTT	CASSYTRNTEAFF
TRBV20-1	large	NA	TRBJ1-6	TGCAGTGCTCCGGACGGTCATCTCCTCCACTTT	CSAPDGHLLHF
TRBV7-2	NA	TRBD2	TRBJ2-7	TGTGCCAGCAGCCCCGAGAGCGGGGAGGGCGAGCAGTACTTC	CASSPESGEGEQYF
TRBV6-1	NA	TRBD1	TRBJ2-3	TGTGCCAGCAGTAGGACAGGGGGCGCAGATACGCAGTATTTT	CASSRTGGADTQYF
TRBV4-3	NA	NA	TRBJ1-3	TGCGCCAGCAGCCAAGATTCCCACAGCTCCGGAAACACCATATATTTT	CASSQDSHSSGNTIYF
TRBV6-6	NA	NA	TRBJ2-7	TGTGCCAGCAGTTACTCACCTCCGGGGGCTAAGTACGAGCAGTACTTC	CASSYSPPGAKYEQYF